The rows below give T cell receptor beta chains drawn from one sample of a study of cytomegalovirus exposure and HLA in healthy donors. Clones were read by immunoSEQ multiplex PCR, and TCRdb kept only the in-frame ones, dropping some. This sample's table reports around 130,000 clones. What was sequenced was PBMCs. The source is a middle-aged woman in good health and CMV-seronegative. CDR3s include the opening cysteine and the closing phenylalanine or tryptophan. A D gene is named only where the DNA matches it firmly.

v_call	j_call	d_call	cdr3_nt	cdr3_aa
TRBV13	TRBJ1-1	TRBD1	TGTGCCAGCAGCCTAGACAGGGTAGGAGCTTTCTTT	CASSLDRVGAFF
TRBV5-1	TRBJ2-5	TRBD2	TGCGCCAGCAGCTTGATCCAGGGGGGTAGCGGGGGTCGAGAGACCCAGTACTTC	CASSLIQGGSGGRETQYF
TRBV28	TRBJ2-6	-	TGTGCCAGCAGCCCCGCGGGGTCTGGGGCCAACGTCCTGACTTTC	CASSPAGSGANVLTF
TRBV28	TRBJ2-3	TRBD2	TGTGCCAGCAGTTCCGCGGGAGGGTACACAGATACGCAGTATTTT	CASSSAGGYTDTQYF
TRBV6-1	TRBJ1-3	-	TGTGCCAGCACCCACGGAGCCTCTGGAAACACCATATATTTT	CASTHGASGNTIYF
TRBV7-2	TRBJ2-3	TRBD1	TGTGCCAGCAGCTTCTTAGCGAGCAGGGGGCAAGATACGCAGTATTTT	CASSFLASRGQDTQYF
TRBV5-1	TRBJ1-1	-	TGCGCCAGCAGCTTACCAGGACCCATTGAGGGCACTGAAGCTTTCTTT	CASSLPGPIEGTEAFF
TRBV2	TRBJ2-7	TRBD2	TGTGCCAGCACCCCCACTAGCGGGACGTCCTACGAGCAGTACTTC	CASTPTSGTSYEQYF
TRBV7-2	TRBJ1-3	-	TGTGCCAGCAGCTTAGTCGGCCAGGGTAGTGGTAACACCATATATTTT	CASSLVGQGSGNTIYF
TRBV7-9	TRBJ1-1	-	TGTGCCAGCAGCTCCCCCGCCAGGGGACCTGAAGCTTTCTTT	CASSSPARGPEAFF
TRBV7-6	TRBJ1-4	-	TGTGCCAGCAGCCCGGGGGGGTATGCTAATGAAAAACTGTTTTTT	CASSPGGYANEKLFF
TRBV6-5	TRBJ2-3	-	TGTGCCAGCAAACGACAGACTAGCACAGATACGCAGTATTTT	CASKRQTSTDTQYF
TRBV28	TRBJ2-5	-	TGTGCCAGCAGTTCTAGGCGCCGGGACTTGAAGGAGACCCAGTACTTC	CASSSRRRDLKETQYF
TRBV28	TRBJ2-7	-	TGTGCCAGCAGTTTGACCCCCGGGGGGCAAGACGAGCAGTACTTC	CASSLTPGGQDEQYF
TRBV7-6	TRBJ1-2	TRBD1	TGTGCCAGCAGCCGAACAGGGGATGGGGGCTACACCTTC	CASSRTGDGGYTF
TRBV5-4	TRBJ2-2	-	TGTGCCAGCAGCCATAATCCAGGGGCGAACACCGGGGAGCTGTTTTTT	CASSHNPGANTGELFF
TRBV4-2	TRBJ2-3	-	TGTGCCAGCAGCCAAGGTCCCCAGGGGAGCACAGATACGCAGTATTTT	CASSQGPQGSTDTQYF
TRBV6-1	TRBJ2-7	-	TGTGCCAGCAGTGTCCCGACAGGCGCCTACGAGCAGTACTTC	CASSVPTGAYEQYF
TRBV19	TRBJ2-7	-	TGTGCCAGTAGTTTCGGGAGGACAGGGAACGAGCAGTACTTC	CASSFGRTGNEQYF
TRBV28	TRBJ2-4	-	TGTGCCAGCAGTTTTCAGGGGGCCAAAAACATTCAGTACTTC	CASSFQGAKNIQYF
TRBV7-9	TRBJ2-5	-	TGTGCCAGCAGTCTGGCCCAAGAGACCCAGTACTTC	CASSLAQETQYF
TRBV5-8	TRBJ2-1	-	TGTGCCAACCAGAGAGACGGACAGTCCTACAATGAGCAGTTCTTC	CANQRDGQSYNEQFF
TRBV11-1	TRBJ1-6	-	TGTGCCAGCAGCGTCGGGGGCTATAATTCACCCCTCCACTTT	CASSVGGYNSPLHF
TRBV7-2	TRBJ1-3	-	TGTGCCAGCAGTTTCACAGGACCATTCTCTGGAAACACCATATATTTT	CASSFTGPFSGNTIYF
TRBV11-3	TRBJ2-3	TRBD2	TGTGCCAGCAGCTTAGGCGGGGGGGCCGTAGATACGCAGTATTTT	CASSLGGGAVDTQYF
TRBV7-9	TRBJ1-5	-	TGTGCCAGTTCCCCCCGGGATAGCAATCAGCCCCAGCATTTT	CASSPRDSNQPQHF
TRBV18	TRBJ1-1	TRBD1	TGTGCCAGCTCAAGTTCCCGGGACAGGAACACTGAAGCTTTCTTT	CASSSSRDRNTEAFF
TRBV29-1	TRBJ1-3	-	TGCAGCGTTGAATTAGGACTCTCTTCAGGAAACACCATATATTTT	CSVELGLSSGNTIYF
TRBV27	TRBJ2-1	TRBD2	TGTGCCAGCAGTTTATCGGGGGAGGGTCCGGGCAATGAGCAGTTCTTC	CASSLSGEGPGNEQFF
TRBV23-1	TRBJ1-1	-	TGCGCCAGCAGCCACACGCGACAGAGGAACACTGAAGCTTTCTTT	CASSHTRQRNTEAFF
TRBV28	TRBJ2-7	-	TGTGCCAGCAGGCTCTGGGCAGGGGTGCTCGAGCAGTACTTC	CASRLWAGVLEQYF
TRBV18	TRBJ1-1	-	TGTGCCAGCTCACCCCTTCGAGACACTGAAGCTTTCTTT	CASSPLRDTEAFF
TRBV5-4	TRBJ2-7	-	TGTGCCAGCAGCTTGAAAGCAACAGATCAACCCTACGAGCAGTACTTC	CASSLKATDQPYEQYF
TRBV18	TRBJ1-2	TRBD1	TGTGCCAGCTCACCGACAGGGGGCGATGGCTACACCTTC	CASSPTGGDGYTF
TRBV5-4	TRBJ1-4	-	TGTGCCAGCAGCTTGGGAGGGAGAAATGAAAAACTGTTTTTT	CASSLGGRNEKLFF
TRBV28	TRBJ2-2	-	TGTGCCAGCAGTTGGGCGGGGGCGGGCACCGGGGAGCTGTTTTTT	CASSWAGAGTGELFF
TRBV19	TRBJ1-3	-	TGTGCCAGTAGTGTCGACGGGGTCCTTCTCTCTGGAAACACCATATATTTT	CASSVDGVLLSGNTIYF
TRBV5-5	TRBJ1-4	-	TGTGCCAGCAGCTTGGGACAGCCTAATGAAAAACTGTTTTTT	CASSLGQPNEKLFF
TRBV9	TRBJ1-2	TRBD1	TGTGCCAGCAGCGTAGAACAGGGGGCTCCCTTCGGCTACACCTTC	CASSVEQGAPFGYTF
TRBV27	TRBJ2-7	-	TGTGCCAGCAGTAACTTTCCTCCCTACGAGCAGTACTTC	CASSNFPPYEQYF
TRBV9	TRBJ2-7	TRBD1	TGTGCCAGCAGCGTAGCTGGGACAGGCCGTGCCTACGAGCAGTACTTC	CASSVAGTGRAYEQYF
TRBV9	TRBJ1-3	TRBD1	TGTGCCAGCAGCGGGACCGGGACAGGAACCTCTGGAAACACCATATATTTT	CASSGTGTGTSGNTIYF
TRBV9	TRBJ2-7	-	TGTGCCAGCTCCTTAGGGGAATGGTGGTACGAGCAGTACTTC	CASSLGEWWYEQYF
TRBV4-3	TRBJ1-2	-	TGCGCCAGCAGCCAGTCCAGAAACTATGGCTACACCTTC	CASSQSRNYGYTF
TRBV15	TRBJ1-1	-	TGTGCCACCAGCAGAGATCCAACAGGGAAAAACACTGAAGCTTTCTTT	CATSRDPTGKNTEAFF
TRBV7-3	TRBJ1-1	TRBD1	TGTGCCAGCAGCGGGACAGGGGACCGATACACTGAAGCTTTCTTT	CASSGTGDRYTEAFF
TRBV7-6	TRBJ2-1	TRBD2	TGTGCCAGCAGCTTATTGCAGGCGGGGGGGCCCCACAATGAGCAGTTCTTC	CASSLLQAGGPHNEQFF
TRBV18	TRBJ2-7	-	TGTGCCAGCTCACCCCTAGGACAGTTTAAGTACGAGCAGTACTTC	CASSPLGQFKYEQYF